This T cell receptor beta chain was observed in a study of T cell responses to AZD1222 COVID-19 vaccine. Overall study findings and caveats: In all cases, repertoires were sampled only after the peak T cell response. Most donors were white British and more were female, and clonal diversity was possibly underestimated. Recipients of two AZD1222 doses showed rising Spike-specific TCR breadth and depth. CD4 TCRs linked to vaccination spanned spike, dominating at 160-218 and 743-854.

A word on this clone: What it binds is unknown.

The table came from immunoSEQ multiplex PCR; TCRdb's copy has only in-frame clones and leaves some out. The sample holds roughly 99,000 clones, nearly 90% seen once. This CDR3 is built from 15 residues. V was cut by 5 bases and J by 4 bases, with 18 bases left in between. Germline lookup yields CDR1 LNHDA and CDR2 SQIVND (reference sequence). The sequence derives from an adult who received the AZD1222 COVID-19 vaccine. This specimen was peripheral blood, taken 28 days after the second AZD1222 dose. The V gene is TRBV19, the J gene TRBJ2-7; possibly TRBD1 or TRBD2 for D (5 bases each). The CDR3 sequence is CASSEPARGTYEQYF. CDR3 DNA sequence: TGTGCCAGTAGTGAGCCAGCGAGGGGTACGTACGAGCAGTACTTC.